This T cell receptor beta chain was identified during a study of T-cell reconstitution after alpha-beta-depleted transplantation in children (dated by TCRdb to about 2016). The study in broad terms: T-cell immune reconstitution after TCRalphabeta/CD19-depleted allogeneic hematopoietic cell transplantation in children was quantitatively tracked in the study by means of TCR repertoire profiling.

The library was produced with PCR. The sequencing machine was an Illumina HiSeq 2500. TCR libraries were prepared with molecular barcoding, using unique molecular identifiers to normalize TCRbeta repertoire quantification. TCRdb reanalyzed the raw reads on its own, using fastp at Q25 for trimming and MiXCR for clone calling, and kept in-frame beta chains. Every entry covers one CDR3 protein and lists the most common genes and DNA from its rows. The sample table holds about 400,000 distinct CDR3 sequences, of which 10% to 15% were seen once. The ten largest make up 4.3% of the sample. The V and J ends are trimmed by 5 bases and 6 bases, leaving 5 bases between them. The germline V gene gives CDR1 as SQVTM and CDR2 as ANQGSEA. Reading from cysteine to phenylalanine, the CDR3 counts 10 amino acids. Of the read, only the CDR3 DNA is kept; its 30 bases are in frame from base 1. A few counts support this clonotype. No cognate antigen has been identified for it. Base quality data are lacking; no much larger clone is found one base away.

This TCR was recovered from a human donor who donated a stem cell graft to a child with Fanconi anemia. Sample: PBMCs, taken from the stem cell graft. This chain joins TRBV29-1 to TRBJ2-1, with the identity of the D gene unclear. The CDR3 reads as follows: CSVKINEQFF. The sequenced DNA is TGCAGCGTTAAAATCAATGAGCAGTTCTTC.